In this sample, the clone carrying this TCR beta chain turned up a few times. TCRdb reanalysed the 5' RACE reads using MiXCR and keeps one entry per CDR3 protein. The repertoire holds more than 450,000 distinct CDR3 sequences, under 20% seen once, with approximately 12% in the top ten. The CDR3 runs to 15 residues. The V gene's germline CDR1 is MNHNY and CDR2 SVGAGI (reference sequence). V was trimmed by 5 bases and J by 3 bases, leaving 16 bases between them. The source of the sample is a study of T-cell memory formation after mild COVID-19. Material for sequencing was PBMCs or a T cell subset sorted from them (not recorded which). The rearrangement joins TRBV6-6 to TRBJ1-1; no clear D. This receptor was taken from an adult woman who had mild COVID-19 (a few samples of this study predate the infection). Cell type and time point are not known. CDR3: CASSDPNGWHTEAFF. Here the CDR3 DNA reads TGTGCCAGCAGTGACCCTAATGGGTGGCACACTGAAGCTTTCTTT.